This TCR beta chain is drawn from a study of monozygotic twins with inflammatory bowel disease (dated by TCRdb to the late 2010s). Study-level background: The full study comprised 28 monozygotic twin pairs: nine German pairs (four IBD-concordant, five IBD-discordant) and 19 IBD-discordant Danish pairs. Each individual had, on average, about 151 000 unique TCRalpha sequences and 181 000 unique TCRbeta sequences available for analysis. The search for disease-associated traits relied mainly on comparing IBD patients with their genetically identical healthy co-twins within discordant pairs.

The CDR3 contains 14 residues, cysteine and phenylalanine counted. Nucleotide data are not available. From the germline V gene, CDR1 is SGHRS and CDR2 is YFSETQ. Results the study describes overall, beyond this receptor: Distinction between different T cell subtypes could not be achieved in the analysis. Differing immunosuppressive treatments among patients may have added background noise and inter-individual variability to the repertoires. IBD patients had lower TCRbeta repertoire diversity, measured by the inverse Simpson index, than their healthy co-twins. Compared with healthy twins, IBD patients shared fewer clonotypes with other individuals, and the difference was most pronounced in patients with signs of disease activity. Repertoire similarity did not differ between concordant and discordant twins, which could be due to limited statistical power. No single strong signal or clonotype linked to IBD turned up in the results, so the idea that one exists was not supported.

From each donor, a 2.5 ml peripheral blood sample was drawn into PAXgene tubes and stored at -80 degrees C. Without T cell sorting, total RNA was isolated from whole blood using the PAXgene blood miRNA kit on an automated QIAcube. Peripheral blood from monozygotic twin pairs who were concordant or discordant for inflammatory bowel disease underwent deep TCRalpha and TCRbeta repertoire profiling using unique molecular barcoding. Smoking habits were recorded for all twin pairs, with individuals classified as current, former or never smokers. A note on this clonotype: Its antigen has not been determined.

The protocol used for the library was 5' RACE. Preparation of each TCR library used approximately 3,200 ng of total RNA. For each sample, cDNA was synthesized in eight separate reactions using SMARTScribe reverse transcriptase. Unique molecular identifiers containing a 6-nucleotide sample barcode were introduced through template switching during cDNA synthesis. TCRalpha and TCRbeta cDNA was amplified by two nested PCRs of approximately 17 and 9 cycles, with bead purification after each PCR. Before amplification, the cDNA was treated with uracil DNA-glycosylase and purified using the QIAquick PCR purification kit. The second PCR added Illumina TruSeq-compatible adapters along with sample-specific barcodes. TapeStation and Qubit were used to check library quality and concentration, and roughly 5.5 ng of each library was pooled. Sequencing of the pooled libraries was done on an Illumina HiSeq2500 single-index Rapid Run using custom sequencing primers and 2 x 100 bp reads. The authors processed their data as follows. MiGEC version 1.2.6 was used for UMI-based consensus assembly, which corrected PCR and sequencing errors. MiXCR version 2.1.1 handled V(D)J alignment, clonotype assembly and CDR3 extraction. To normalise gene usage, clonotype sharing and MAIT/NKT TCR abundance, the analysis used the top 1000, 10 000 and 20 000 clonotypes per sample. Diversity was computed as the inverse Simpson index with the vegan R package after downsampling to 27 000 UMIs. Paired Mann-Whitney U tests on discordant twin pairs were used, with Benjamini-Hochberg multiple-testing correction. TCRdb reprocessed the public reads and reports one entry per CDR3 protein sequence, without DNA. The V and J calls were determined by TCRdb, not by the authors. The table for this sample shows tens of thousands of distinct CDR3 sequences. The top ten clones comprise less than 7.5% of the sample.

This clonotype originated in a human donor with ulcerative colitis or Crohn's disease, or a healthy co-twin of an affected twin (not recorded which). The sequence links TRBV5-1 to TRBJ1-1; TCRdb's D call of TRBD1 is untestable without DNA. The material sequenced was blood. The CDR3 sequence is CASSGTGRGTEAFF.